The 32 T cell receptor beta chains in this list originate from one sample, sequenced in a study of beta chain features in type 1 diabetes. The entirety of the isolated RNA underwent reverse transcription, so expressed TCRB transcripts were sequenced. Sequencing was performed with immunoSEQ multiplex PCR; in TCRdb, only in-frame clones are kept and a portion is missing. Among 150,000 or so clones listed, less than 9.5% were seen once. What was sequenced was central memory CD4+ T cells from blood. Source of these receptors: a woman between 18 and 29 years old in good health.

This clone was seen more than once but under ten times. The chain recombines TRBV5-1 with TRBJ1-2, with 7 bases fitting TRBD1. Germline-derived CDR1 and CDR2 are SGHRS and YFSETQ. The junction had 15 bases not matched to a gene; V was cut back by 5 bases and J by 2 bases. The CDR3 has 17 residues. This chain's CDR3 is CASSQGRTGHQNYGYTF. CDR3 DNA: TGCGCCAGCAGTCAAGGGCGGACAGGTCACCAGAACTATGGCTACACCTTC.

In this sample, this clone turned up a few times. V gene TRBV11-2 combines with J gene TRBJ2-7; 7 nucleotides agree with TRBD1. The CDR3 has 12 amino acids. The germline gives CDR1 SGHAT, CDR2 FQNNGV. V was clipped by 1 base and J by 9 bases; unmatched bases: 3. The CDR3 DNA reads as TGTGCCAGCAGCTTAGGACAGGGTGGGCAGTACTTC. Protein: CASSLGQGGQYF.

The gene calls are TRBV6-1 and TRBJ1-2, with no clear D. This CDR3 spans 15 amino acids. CDR1 MNHNS and CDR2 SASEGT come from the germline V gene. The germline V and J ends were trimmed by 2 bases and 5 bases, with 15 bases remaining between them. As DNA, the CDR3 is TGTGCCAGCAGTGAATCGGGAGGCGTTCAGTATGGCTACACCTTC. It yields the protein CASSESGGVQYGYTF.

This clone turned up a few times. CDR3 bases: TGTGCCAGCAGCTCCACCGGGTTTCAGGAGACCCAGTACTTC. It yields the protein CASSSTGFQETQYF. The chain combines TRBV11-3 with TRBJ2-5; D unclear. The ends were cut back, 4 bases at V and 5 bases at J, with 14 bases in the middle. Germline CDR1 reads SGHNT; CDR2 reads YENEEA. The CDR3 extends over 14 amino acids.

This clone was detected a few times. The J gene is TRBJ2-7, the V gene TRBV6-6; 7 nucleotides match TRBD1. V dropped 5 bases and J dropped 12; count of bases not matched to a gene: 7. Germline CDR1 reads MNHNY; CDR2 reads SVGAGI (reference sequence). There are 11 residues in the CDR3. CDR3 protein: CASSNTGAPYF. The CDR3 coding sequence is TGTGCCAGCAGTAATACAGGGGCACCGTACTTC.

The gene calls are TRBV4-1 and TRBJ2-1; D is perhaps TRBD1 (6 bases). The V end was cut by 5 bases, the J end by 4 bases, with 15 bases between. The CDR3 is 15 residues long. CDR1 is MGHRA, CDR2 YSYEKL, per germline. The CDR3 bases are TGCGCCAGCAGCGTGGACAGAACCCCTTACAATGAGCAGTTCTTC. This encodes CASSVDRTPYNEQFF.

Turning to this clone: The same CDR3 can be traced to other DNA sequences in this sample. The chain links TRBV30 to TRBJ1-3; D remains ambiguous. The CDR3 covers 13 residues. The germline gives CDR1 GTSNPN, CDR2 SVGIG (reference sequence). V shed 4 bases and J shed 0 bases, with 7 bases lying between them. DNA for the CDR3: TGTGCCTGGACAGTTCGCTCTGGAAACACCATATATTTT. Translation gives CAWTVRSGNTIYF.

This clone was detected only a few times. The V and J genes are TRBV6-5 and TRBJ2-7; the match to TRBD1 covers 8 bases. Per germline, CDR1 MNHEY and CDR2 SVGAGI. V trimming: 6 bases; J trimming: 1 base; junction bases outside the gene matches: 8. The CDR3 loop spans 15 amino acids. The CDR3: CASSRTGRFSYEQYF. The CDR3 DNA reads TGTGCCAGCAGCCGGACAGGGAGGTTTTCCTACGAGCAGTACTTC.

At least ten counts were recorded for this clone. The gene calls are TRBV10-3 and TRBJ2-1, with 7 nucleotides matching TRBD1. This CDR3 region has 14 residues. The J segment lost 3 bases and the V segment lost 11 bases, leaving 10 bases of the junction unmatched. The germline gives CDR1 ENHRY, CDR2 SYGVKD. The CDR3 reads CAAGRDSGYNEQFF. CDR3 DNA sequence: TGTGCCGCCGGCCGGGACAGCGGCTACAATGAGCAGTTCTTC.

The table lists this clone with a few counts. The chain combines TRBV6-1 with TRBJ2-3; 12 positions agree with TRBD2. J was trimmed by 6 bases and V by 6 bases; bases with no gene match: 7. The length of the CDR3 is 15 residues. Germline V gives CDR1 MNHNS, CDR2 SASEGT. The DNA for the CDR3 is TGTGCCAGCAGCCCCACTAGCGGGGGGAAGGATACGCAGTATTTT. Translated: CASSPTSGGKDTQYF.

In its sample, this clone was seen many times. This chain uses TRBV7-2 with TRBJ2-2; 12 bases are a match to TRBD1. Germline trimming cut 9 bases from V and 0 bases from J; bases unmatched to any gene: 5. Looked up from germline, CDR1 is SGHTA and CDR2 is FQGNSA. CDR3 size: 16 residues. As DNA, the CDR3 is TGTGCCAGTAGGAGGGACAGGGGGCCGAACACCGGGGAGCTGTTTTTT. This translates into CASRRDRGPNTGELFF.

The V gene is TRBV11-3, the J gene TRBJ1-1, with 7 nucleotides matching TRBD1. This CDR3 contains 17 residues. Germline CDR1 SGHNT, CDR2 YENEEA. The V segment lost 4 bases and the J segment 0 bases; nucleotides outside the gene matches: 11. The CDR3: CASSSRHRGTVNTEAFF. CDR3 sequence (DNA): TGTGCCAGCAGCTCGCGTCATCGTGGGACAGTGAACACTGAAGCTTTCTTT.

CDR3 nucleotides: TGTGCCAGCAGCCTAGTTAGCGGGTATGAGCAGTTCTTC. It encodes CASSLVSGYEQFF. The gene calls are TRBV7-9 and TRBJ2-1, with 7 bases matching TRBD2. The CDR3 is 13 amino acids. Germline values: CDR1 SEHNR, CDR2 FQNEAQ (reference sequence). V shed 5 bases, J shed 8 bases, and the junction held 6 bases outside the gene matches.

The table lists this clone with a few counts. This chain joins TRBV5-1 and TRBJ2-5; the match to TRBD2 covers 8 bases. The ends lost 1 base at V and 5 bases at J; junction bases unmatched: 10. The germline gives CDR1 SGHRS, CDR2 YFSETQ. The CDR3 covers 16 residues. This CDR3 is CASSLTRGRPPETQYF. The CDR3 DNA follows: TGCGCCAGCAGCTTGACGCGCGGGAGGCCTCCGGAGACCCAGTACTTC.

This clone was seen a handful of times. This rearrangement joins TRBV30 to TRBJ1-2; D is perhaps TRBD1 (6 bases). Germline V CDR1 and CDR2: GTSNPN, SVGIG (reference sequence). The CDR3 is made up of 14 amino acids. Trimming took 2 bases from V and 3 from J, leaving 13 bases between them. The CDR3 spells CAWSKSTGHYGYTF. CDR3 nucleotides: TGTGCCTGGAGTAAGTCGACAGGCCACTATGGCTACACCTTC.

This clone has a handful of counts. V and J are TRBV4-2 and TRBJ2-3, with D perhaps matching TRBD2 (6 bases). Trimming stripped 0 bases from V and 8 bases from J, with 18 bases between. Germline CDR1 is LGHNA and CDR2 is YNFKEQ. The CDR3 sequence is 16 residues long. In DNA, the CDR3 is TGTGCCAGCAGCCAAGATTCGGGGACGGGAGTGGGTACGCAGTATTTT. Translated: CASSQDSGTGVGTQYF.

This chain links TRBV30 with TRBJ1-5; the D is unclear. With 3 bases removed from V and 6 bases from J, the gap between germline ends came to 12 bases. The CDR3 totals 13 residues. Germline loops: CDR1 GTSNPN, CDR2 SVGIG (reference sequence). The CDR3 protein is CAWSARESQPQHF. As DNA, the CDR3 is TGTGCCTGGAGCGCTAGGGAGAGTCAGCCCCAGCATTTT. The whole variable domain, remainder taken from reference TRBV30 and TRBJ1-5, is SQTIHQWPATLVQPVGSPLSLECTVEGTSNPNLYWYRQAAGRGLQLLFYSVGIGQISSEVPQNLSASRPQDRQFILSSKKLLLSDSGFYLCAWSARESQPQHFGDGTRLSIL.

Many counts were recorded for this clone. The CDR3 region is CATSSGGANEQFF. DNA for the CDR3: TGTGCCACCAGCAGCGGGGGGGCAAATGAGCAGTTCTTC. This chain joins TRBV15 and TRBJ2-1; 8 bases line up with TRBD2. This CDR3 region has 13 residues. Looked up from germline, CDR1 is LNHNV and CDR2 is YYDKDF (reference sequence). The V gene end was trimmed by 3 bases and the J gene end by 7 bases; junction bases not matched to a gene: 2.

Only one count was recorded for this clone. This chain connects TRBV11-3 to TRBJ2-1, with D tentatively TRBD2 (5 bases). In germline, CDR1 is SGHNT, CDR2 YENEEA. The V gene lost 3 bases and the J gene lost 9 bases, with 12 bases spanning the gap. The CDR3 is 13 amino acids. CDR3 loop: CASSLGVGIEQFF. DNA of the CDR3: TGTGCCAGCAGCTTGGGCGTCGGGATTGAGCAGTTCTTC.

This rearrangement joins TRBV7-2 to TRBJ2-5; 7 bases map to TRBD2. The CDR3 has 14 amino acids. Per the germline V gene, CDR1 is SGHTA and CDR2 is FQGNSA. The V and J ends lost 3 bases and 5 bases, in that order; junction bases with no gene match: 6. The CDR3 bases are TGTGCCAGCAGCTTCGGAGCGGGGAAGGAGACCCAGTACTTC. It translates to CASSFGAGKETQYF.

This clone turned up a few times. The chain recombines TRBV5-6 with TRBJ2-1; 7 positions match TRBD1. Germline V gene sequence: CDR1 SGHDT, CDR2 YYEEEE. The CDR3 covers 14 residues. Unmatched junction bases numbered 8, after V lost 4 bases and J lost 7 bases. The CDR3 DNA follows: TGTGCCAGCAGCAGATGGACAGGCCGGAATGAGCAGTTCTTC. The encoded protein is CASSRWTGRNEQFF.

This clone was counted a few times. This sequence joins TRBV5-1 and TRBJ2-1, with 7 nucleotides matching TRBD2. CDR3 size: 12 residues. V trimming: 4 bases; J trimming: 15 bases; junction bases outside the gene matches: 10. In germline, CDR1 is SGHRS, CDR2 YFSETQ. CDR3 coding DNA: TGCGCCAGCAGCGGTAGCGGGTCCCTTAGGTTCTTC. It specifies CASSGSGSLRFF. The full variable domain, rest sourced from reference TRBV5-1 and TRBJ2-1, is KAGVTQTPRYLIKTRGQQVTLSCSPISGHRSVSWYQQTPGQGLQFLFEYFSETQRNKGNFPGRFSGRQFSNSRSEMNVSTLELGDSALYLCASSGSGSLRFFGPGTRLTVL.

This clone was counted a few times. The genes are TRBV27 and TRBJ2-5, with TRBD1 identical over 8 bases. The CDR3 contains 13 residues. Germline CDR1 and CDR2: MNHEY and SMNVEV (reference sequence). Trimming removed 5 bases from V and 3 bases from J; junction bases left unmatched: 2. DNA of the CDR3: TGTGCCAGCAGTCCGACAGGGGAAGAGACCCAGTACTTC. This sequence encodes CASSPTGEETQYF.

This rearrangement joins TRBV6-5 to TRBJ1-5, with D possibly matching TRBD1 (6 bases). CDR1 MNHEY and CDR2 SVGAGI come from the germline V gene. CDR3 length: 15 residues. Trimming removed 5 bases at V and 0 bases at J, with 11 bases between. In DNA form, the CDR3 reads TGTGCCAGCAGTCGTACAGGGCATAGCAATCAGCCCCAGCATTTT. Amino acid sequence: CASSRTGHSNQPQHF.

This chain connects TRBV7-9 to TRBJ2-7, with TRBD1 matching over 10 bases. The CDR3 consists of 13 residues. The germline V gene has CDR1 SEHNR and CDR2 FQNEAQ (reference sequence). The trim removed 5 bases at V and 12 bases at J, leaving 10 bases unmatched. CDR3 region: CASSRLDRGRRYF. For the CDR3, the DNA is TGTGCCAGCAGCCGCCTCGACAGGGGGCGTAGGTACTTC.

This clone was seen a few times. V usage is TRBV10-1 and J usage is TRBJ1-1; the D gene is possibly TRBD1 (5 bases). V was trimmed by 5 bases and J by 7 bases, leaving 11 bases between them. The CDR3 spans 12 residues. CDR1 WNHNN and CDR2 SYGVQD come from the germline V gene (reference sequence). CDR3 sequence: CASSLDGGEAFF. DNA for the CDR3: TGCGCCAGCAGTCTCGACGGGGGTGAAGCTTTCTTT.

This clone turned up a few times. The chain couples TRBV9 to TRBJ2-1, with 9 bases aligning to TRBD2. Germline V gene sequence: CDR1 SGDLS, CDR2 YYNGEE. V shed 3 bases, J shed 8 bases, and the junction held 9 bases outside the gene matches. The CDR3 length is 15 residues. The CDR3 sequence is CASSESAGGPYEQFF. CDR3 nucleotide sequence: TGTGCCAGCAGCGAGAGCGCGGGGGGGCCTTATGAGCAGTTCTTC.

This chain joins TRBV10-3 and TRBJ2-7; TRBD2 is a possible D gene (6 bases). This CDR3 is 12 amino acids long. The germline gives CDR1 ENHRY, CDR2 SYGVKD. The CDR3 DNA sequence: TGTGCTTGCAGCGGGCAGGGCTACGAGCAGTACTTC. The encoded protein is CACSGQGYEQYF.

This clone appeared a few times. The chain joins TRBV4-2 to TRBJ2-7, with 7 bases lining up with TRBD2. With V trimmed by 3 bases and J by 0 bases, 11 bases remained unmatched. The CDR3 length is 17 residues. The germline V gene has CDR1 LGHNA and CDR2 YNFKEQ. CDR3 sequence: CASSQLRLAPFSYEQYF. In DNA, the CDR3 is TGTGCCAGCAGCCAGTTAAGACTAGCCCCATTCTCCTACGAGCAGTACTTC.

The V and J genes are TRBV11-2 and TRBJ1-1; D not resolved. This CDR3 spans 15 amino acids. Germline CDR1 SGHAT, CDR2 FQNNGV. Trimming stripped 1 base from V and 0 bases from J, with 9 bases between. The CDR3 nucleotides are TGTGCCAGCAGCTTAGCGCGTGGTTTGAACACTGAAGCTTTCTTT. Encoded protein: CASSLARGLNTEAFF.

This clone showed up just a few times. A read error may account for a junction end that differs from germline. The V call is TRBV7-3, the J call TRBJ2-3, with a possible D match to TRBD1 (5 bases). The CDR3 loop spans 14 amino acids. Germline CDR1 is SGHTA and CDR2 is FQGTGA. CDR3 nucleotides: TGTGCCAGCAGCTGGCAGGGTAGCACGGATACGCAGTATTTT. It encodes CASSWQGSTDTQYF.

This clone was detected ten times or more. The V and J genes are TRBV2 and TRBJ2-3, with D hard to call. Trimming removed 7 bases at V and 6 bases at J, with 14 bases between. This CDR3 spans 13 amino acids. Germline-derived CDR1 and CDR2 are SNHLY and FYNNEI. This chain's CDR3 is CASKRLPADTQYF. CDR3 bases: TGTGCCAGCAAGAGGCTCCCGGCGGATACGCAGTATTTT.